Reported below is one T cell receptor (beta chain). Naive CD8 cells were CD45RO-negative, positively selected for CCR7, excluding terminally differentiated effector memory CD45RA+ cells. The donors, all of them Caucasian adults, lived in Nashville, Tennessee. The sample is drawn from a study of shared clonotypes between healthy human individuals. Using immunoSEQ multiplex PCR, the repertoire was profiled, and TCRdb retains in-frame clones only, with some absent. The table has around 600,000 clones, 95% seen once. Germline values: CDR1 MNHEY, CDR2 SVGAGI. The CDR3 sequence is 13 residues long. The V end was cut by 6 bases, the J end by 1 base, with 10 bases between.

The sample comprised naive CD8+ T cells sorted from blood. The chain joins TRBV6-5 to TRBJ2-7; the D gene is possibly TRBD2 (5 bases). The source of this sequence is a woman under 40 in good health. This CDR3 is CASRIGLSYEQYF. The CDR3 nucleotides read TGTGCCAGCAGAATAGGACTTTCCTACGAGCAGTACTTC.